Below, 21 T cell receptor beta chains from the same sample are listed, as sequenced in a study of T cell responses to AZD1222 COVID-19 vaccine. Sequenced by immunoSEQ multiplex PCR; TCRdb stores in-frame clones only, minus some. The sample has 60,000 to 70,000 clones, roughly 82% seen once. The sample was peripheral blood, taken on day 0 of AZD1222 vaccination. These TCRs come from an adult in good health.

The chain joins TRBV28 to TRBJ1-4, with TRBD1 matching over 11 bases. Germline V gene data show CDR1 as MDHEN and CDR2 as SYDVKM. The CDR3 has 14 residues. V was pared by 6 bases and J by 5 bases, with 2 bases of the junction left unmatched. The CDR3 DNA sequence: TGTGCCAGCAGCCGGGACAGGGGGAATGAAAAACTGTTTTTT. It specifies CASSRDRGNEKLFF.

The chain combines TRBV11-3 with TRBJ2-5, with D hard to call. V lost 1 base and J 2 bases, leaving 5 bases between the germline ends. Germline CDR1 SGHNT, CDR2 YENEEA. The CDR3 covers 13 residues. The CDR3 DNA follows: TGTGCCAGCAGCTTAGGGATGCAAGAGACCCAGTACTTC. It specifies CASSLGMQETQYF.

The V gene is TRBV5-8, the J gene TRBJ2-3, with 14 bases that match TRBD2. In germline, CDR1 is SGHTS, CDR2 YDEGEE. V was pared by 4 bases and J by 0 bases, with 4 bases of the junction left unmatched. The CDR3 has 17 residues. In DNA, the CDR3 is TGTGCCAGCAGCCCCGGGACTAGCGGGGGTAGCACAGATACGCAGTATTTT. It translates to CASSPGTSGGSTDTQYF.

V and J are TRBV9 and TRBJ2-7, with 9 bases aligning to TRBD2. CDR1 and CDR2 (germline): SGDLS, YYNGEE. V shed 4 bases, J shed 0 bases, and the junction held 5 bases outside the gene matches. This CDR3 spans 15 amino acids. CDR3 coding DNA: TGTGCCAGCAGCATCGGGACTAGCAGCTCCTACGAGCAGTACTTC. Translated, it gives CASSIGTSSSYEQYF. Combining the CDR3 with reference TRBV9 and TRBJ2-7 gives the whole variable domain DSGVTQTPKHLITATGQRVTLRCSPRSGDLSVYWYQQSLDQGLQFLIQYYNGEERAKGNILERFSAQQFPDLHSELNLSSLELGDSALYFCASSIGTSSSYEQYFGPGTRLTVT.

This clone showed up just a few times. This chain links TRBV2 with TRBJ1-1; the D gene is possibly TRBD1 (6 bases). V was pared by 4 bases and J by 11 bases, with 14 bases between. CDR1 SNHLY and CDR2 FYNNEI come from the germline V gene. This CDR3 has 12 amino acids. CDR3 protein: CASSGTAFDAFF. In DNA form, the CDR3 reads TGTGCCAGCAGTGGGACAGCCTTCGACGCTTTCTTT.

This chain joins TRBV5-1 and TRBJ1-6, with D perhaps TRBD1 (6 bases). Trimming removed 4 bases at V and 5 bases at J, with 19 bases between. The germline CDR1 and CDR2 sequences are SGHRS and YFSETQ. The CDR3 is 17 residues long. Here the CDR3 reads CASSLAFGGADNSPLHF. CDR3 DNA sequence: TGCGCCAGCAGCCTTGCTTTCGGGGGGGCTGATAATTCACCCCTCCACTTT.

CDR3: CASSPPGSGGDTQYF. The CDR3 nucleotides are TGTGCCAGTAGTCCCCCGGGGAGCGGGGGAGATACGCAGTATTTT. The chain uses TRBV19 and TRBJ2-3; TRBD2 aligns across 8 bases. CDR3 length: 15 residues. Germline V gives CDR1 LNHDA, CDR2 SQIVND (reference sequence). With V trimmed by 5 bases and J by 5 bases, 9 bases remained unmatched.

In its sample, this clone was seen a few times. This rearrangement joins TRBV12-5 to TRBJ2-4; D is unclear. Germline assignment: CDR1 LGHNT and CDR2 FRNRAP. The CDR3 is 13 residues long. V lost 3 bases and J lost 8, with 11 bases in between. CDR3 nucleotides: TGTGCTAGTGGTTTTTCCAGTAAGGACATTCAGTACTTC. This codes for CASGFSSKDIQYF.

The chain carries TRBV2 and TRBJ1-6; weak D call: TRBD1 (6 bases). Germline assignment: CDR1 SNHLY and CDR2 FYNNEI. The V and J ends lost 6 bases and 6 bases respectively, with 12 bases between them. The CDR3 contains 14 residues. This chain's CDR3 is CASREQGTNSPLHF. CDR3 coding DNA: TGTGCCAGCAGGGAACAGGGCACTAATTCACCCCTCCACTTT. The full variable domain, rest sourced from reference TRBV2 and TRBJ1-6, is EPEVTQTPSHQVTQMGQEVILRCVPISNHLYFYWYRQILGQKVEFLVSFYNNEISEKSEIFDDQFSVERPDGSNFTLKIRSTKLEDSAMYFCASREQGTNSPLHFGNGTRLTVT.

By sample share, this clone is medium-sized. The chain carries TRBV19 and TRBJ2-1, with 10 bases identical to TRBD1. Germline V gene lookup returns CDR1 LNHDA and CDR2 SQIVND (reference sequence). The CDR3 contains 15 residues. V dropped 4 bases and J dropped 0; count of bases not matched to a gene: 0. In DNA form, the CDR3 reads TGTGCCAGTAGTAGGACAGGGGGCTCCTACAATGAGCAGTTCTTC. This gives the protein CASSRTGGSYNEQFF.

V and J are TRBV7-9 and TRBJ2-2; the D is unclear. Deletions cut 5 bases from V and 1 base from J, with 8 bases between. CDR1 is SEHNR and CDR2 is FQNEAQ in the germline V gene (reference sequence). This CDR3 is 14 amino acids long. The CDR3: CASSDRQNTGELFF. The CDR3 DNA is TGTGCCAGCAGCGATAGGCAGAACACCGGGGAGCTGTTTTTT.

The CDR3 loop reads CASSPLSVTGGETFF. The CDR3 DNA sequence: TGTGCCAGCAGCCCTCTGAGTGTTACAGGGGGCGAAACTTTCTTT. The V gene is TRBV7-8, the J gene TRBJ1-1; TRBD1 matches at 9 bases. Germline assignment: CDR1 SGHVS and CDR2 FQNEAQ. Unmatched junction bases numbered 16, after V lost 5 bases and J lost 12 bases. The CDR3 is made up of 15 amino acids.

The V call is TRBV30, the J call TRBJ1-1, with 9 positions matching TRBD1. The CDR3 runs 14 residues. CDR1 and CDR2 from the germline V gene are GTSNPN and SVGIG (reference sequence). The J segment lost 8 bases and the V segment lost 2 bases, leaving 9 bases of the junction unmatched. CDR3 in DNA: TGTGCCTGGAGTCTCGGGACAGGGCTCGAAGAAGCTTTCTTT. Translating gives CAWSLGTGLEEAFF.

The chain recombines TRBV7-2 with TRBJ1-1, with D uncertain. This CDR3 is 12 amino acids long. Germline CDR1 is SGHTA and CDR2 is FQGNSA. V dropped 5 bases and J dropped 11 bases, with 15 bases sitting between them. CDR3 DNA: TGTGCCAGCAGCCTGGTGACATTGAGCGCTTTCTTT. Amino acid sequence: CASSLVTLSAFF.

The chain links TRBV11-1 to TRBJ1-6; D is unclear. CDR3 size: 16 residues. V was clipped by 5 bases and J by 6 bases, with 17 bases between them. Per the germline V gene, CDR1 is SGHAT and CDR2 is FQDESV (reference sequence). CDR3 sequence reads: CASSQLLGVGNSPLHF. In DNA, the CDR3 is TGTGCCAGCAGCCAACTACTCGGGGTCGGTAATTCACCCCTCCACTTT.

The chain employs TRBV15 and TRBJ1-4; D perhaps matches TRBD1 (5 bases). The germline V gene has CDR1 LNHNV and CDR2 YYDKDF (reference sequence). The V end lost 4 bases, the J end lost 8 bases, and 17 bases lay between the germline ends. This CDR3 region has 15 residues. DNA of the CDR3: TGTGCCACCAGCAACCCGGGGGGGGTGAGGGAAAAACTGTTTTTT. Translating gives CATSNPGGVREKLFF. The variable domain in full, with the rest retrieved from reference TRBV15 and TRBJ1-4, is DAMVIQNPRYQVTQFGKPVTLSCSQTLNHNVMYWYQQKSSQAPKLLFHYYDKDFNNEADTPDNFQSRRPNTSFCFLDIRSPGLGDTAMYLCATSNPGGVREKLFFGSGTQLSVL.

The V call is TRBV6-5, the J call TRBJ2-7; TRBD2 matches 11 bases. V dropped 4 bases and J dropped 1; count of bases not matched to a gene: 3. Germline V gene data show CDR1 as MNHEY and CDR2 as SVGAGI. CDR3 length: 15 amino acids. CDR3 protein: CASSSLAGGSYEQYF. The CDR3 coding sequence is TGTGCCAGCAGTTCTCTAGCGGGGGGTTCCTACGAGCAGTACTTC.

This sequence joins TRBV28 and TRBJ2-5, with D hard to call. This CDR3 is built from 15 residues. Trimming shortened V by 4 bases and J by 3 bases, and 15 bases separated the two germline ends. Germline V CDR1 and CDR2: MDHEN, SYDVKM. This CDR3 is CASSSSLDLEETQYF. CDR3 nucleotides: TGTGCCAGCAGTTCTTCTTTGGACCTAGAAGAGACCCAGTACTTC.

This clone has just one count. V usage is TRBV19 and J usage is TRBJ2-6; no firm D call. This CDR3 spans 14 amino acids. Deletions cut 8 bases from V and 0 bases from J, with 8 bases between. CDR1 is LNHDA, CDR2 SQIVND, per germline (reference sequence). This CDR3 reads CASQDRSGANVLTF. The CDR3 DNA follows: TGTGCCAGTCAGGACCGCTCTGGGGCCAACGTCCTGACTTTC.

The V gene is TRBV11-3, the J gene TRBJ2-1; D remains unclear. CDR1 and CDR2 (germline): SGHNT, YENEEA. The CDR3 sequence is 13 residues long. The V gene lost 2 bases and the J gene lost 12 bases, with 14 bases spanning the gap. The DNA for the CDR3 is TGTGCCAGCAGCTTACGGCCCGATCTTATGCAGTTCTTC. Translation: CASSLRPDLMQFF.

V and J are TRBV9 and TRBJ1-1; no definite D call. Trimming left V 3 bases short and J 3 bases short, with 9 bases between. Germline values: CDR1 SGDLS, CDR2 YYNGEE. This CDR3 comprises 13 residues. The DNA for the CDR3 is TGTGCCAGCAGCGGCGGGATAGACACTGAAGCTTTCTTT. Translation: CASSGGIDTEAFF. Combining the CDR3 with reference TRBV9 and TRBJ1-1 gives the whole variable domain DSGVTQTPKHLITATGQRVTLRCSPRSGDLSVYWYQQSLDQGLQFLIQYYNGEERAKGNILERFSAQQFPDLHSELNLSSLELGDSALYFCASSGGIDTEAFFGQGTRLTVV.